A single sample gave rise to the 27 T cell receptor beta chains below, sequenced in a study of OX40 agonist ivuxolimab in advanced cancers. TCRdb's table, derived via immunoSEQ multiplex PCR, lists solely in-frame clones and lacks some. Of some 50,000 clones listed, 87% are singletons. The source was CD4+ or CD8+ T cells sorted from blood, collected in a trial of the OX40 agonist ivuxolimab. The receptors shown here come from an adult with an advanced solid tumor such as melanoma, head and neck, liver or kidney cancer.

The V gene is TRBV18, the J gene TRBJ1-1; D unclear. The CDR3 consists of 15 residues. The V gene lost 0 bases and the J gene lost 1 base, with 9 bases spanning the gap. From germline, CDR1 is KGHSH and CDR2 LQKENI. This CDR3 reads CASSPPREWNTEAFF. CDR3 nucleotide sequence: TGTGCCAGCTCACCACCACGGGAATGGAACACTGAAGCTTTCTTT.

The V call is TRBV7-2, the J call TRBJ2-1; D may be TRBD1 or TRBD2 (5 bases each). CDR3 length: 19 amino acids. Trimming pared 4 bases from V and 1 base from J, leaving 23 bases between. Germline V gene data show CDR1 as SGHTA and CDR2 as FQGNSA. CDR3: CASSSTFLGARESYNEQFF. The CDR3 nucleotides are TGTGCCAGCAGCTCCACTTTCCTAGGAGCCAGGGAGTCCTACAATGAGCAGTTCTTC.

CDR3 protein: CASSLGVGAGELFF. In DNA, the CDR3 is TGTGCCAGCAGCTTAGGTGTCGGGGCCGGGGAGCTGTTTTTT. The rearrangement joins TRBV7-9 to TRBJ2-2, with D possibly being TRBD2 (5 bases). CDR1 and CDR2 from the germline V gene are SEHNR and FQNEAQ (reference sequence). Trimming took 1 base from V and 6 from J, leaving 9 bases between them. The CDR3 sequence is 14 residues long.

The rearrangement links TRBV2 to TRBJ2-3; TRBD2 might be the D (6 bases). The germline gives CDR1 SNHLY, CDR2 FYNNEI. CDR3 length: 12 amino acids. The germline V and J ends were trimmed by 7 bases and 1 base, with 6 bases remaining between them. CDR3 nucleotide sequence: TGTGCCAGCACGGGGGGCACAGATACGCAGTATTTT. This codes for CASTGGTDTQYF.

J is TRBJ1-1 and V is TRBV15; D not resolved. This CDR3 region has 15 residues. Looked up from germline, CDR1 is LNHNV and CDR2 is YYDKDF (reference sequence). V lost 5 bases and J 2 bases, leaving 15 bases between the germline ends. The CDR3 here is CATSSRAVINTEAFF. The CDR3 region has the DNA TGTGCCACCAGCTCTCGGGCAGTCATAAACACTGAAGCTTTCTTT.

The chain combines TRBV18 with TRBJ2-1; D remains unclear. Germline V gene lookup returns CDR1 KGHSH and CDR2 LQKENI. The length of the CDR3 is 13 residues. With 3 bases removed from V and 5 bases from J, the gap between germline ends came to 8 bases. Here the CDR3 reads CASSPPTNNEQFF. In DNA form, the CDR3 reads TGTGCCAGCTCACCTCCGACCAACAATGAGCAGTTCTTC.

The chain combines TRBV6-5 with TRBJ1-5; 9 bases line up with TRBD1. The CDR3 is 15 residues long. Germline trimming cut 2 bases from V and 4 bases from J; bases unmatched to any gene: 3. Looked up from germline, CDR1 is MNHEY and CDR2 is SVGAGI. Here the CDR3 reads CASSYTGGGNQPQHF. CDR3 nucleotides: TGTGCCAGCAGTTACACAGGGGGCGGGAATCAGCCCCAGCATTTT.

CDR3 bases: TGTGCCAGCAGCCCGATGGTCGGCGAGCAGTACTTC. Translation: CASSPMVGEQYF. The gene calls are TRBV7-9 and TRBJ2-7; D ambiguous. The germline V gene encodes CDR1 SEHNR and CDR2 FQNEAQ (reference sequence). V was shortened by 5 bases and J by 6 bases, with 11 bases between the two germline ends. The CDR3 covers 12 residues.

The chain has TRBV18 and TRBJ1-6; D perhaps matches TRBD1 (6 bases). CDR3 length equals 14 residues. The germline V gene encodes CDR1 KGHSH and CDR2 LQKENI. V was shortened by 3 bases and J by 13 bases, with 16 bases between the two germline ends. CDR3 coding DNA: TGTGCCAGCTCACCCGGGCAGGGGAATTTCCCCCTCCACTTT. Its protein is CASSPGQGNFPLHF.

The CDR3: CASSFGGLLTYEQYF. The DNA of the CDR3 is TGTGCCAGCTCCTTCGGGGGGCTGTTAACCTACGAGCAGTACTTC. The chain carries TRBV27 and TRBJ2-7; tentatively, D is TRBD2 (7 bases). Germline values: CDR1 MNHEY, CDR2 SMNVEV (reference sequence). The V end lost 8 bases, the J end lost 2 bases, and 19 bases lay between the germline ends. CDR3 size: 15 residues.

The J gene is TRBJ2-1, the V gene TRBV7-9; 9 bases line up with TRBD2. CDR3 size: 17 residues. Germline CDR1 SEHNR, CDR2 FQNEAQ (reference sequence). J gave up 3 bases and V 2 bases, and 8 bases lay outside the gene matches. Here the CDR3 reads CASSLLFPSGIYNEQFF. The CDR3 DNA sequence: TGTGCCAGCAGCTTACTCTTCCCTAGCGGGATCTACAATGAGCAGTTCTTC.

This clone was seen just once. V and J are TRBV7-2 and TRBJ1-2, with a tentative D call TRBD1 (5 bases). The CDR3 has 14 amino acids. CDR1 is SGHTA, CDR2 FQGNSA, per germline. V shed 5 bases and J shed 0 bases, with 10 bases lying between them. The CDR3 region is CASSQDSSNYGYTF. The CDR3 nucleotides read TGTGCCAGCAGCCAAGACAGTTCTAACTATGGCTACACCTTC.

The chain combines TRBV4-2 with TRBJ2-1; D is undetermined. V lost 6 bases, J lost 2 bases, and 17 bases lay in between. CDR3 size: 16 residues. CDR1 LGHNA and CDR2 YNFKEQ come from the germline V gene. The CDR3 sequence is CASSPPGPRTYNEQFF. In nucleotides, the CDR3 is TGTGCCAGCAGTCCCCCGGGCCCCAGGACCTACAATGAGCAGTTCTTC.

This rearrangement joins TRBV6-6 to TRBJ1-4; D is perhaps TRBD1 (5 bases). Germline V gives CDR1 MNHNY, CDR2 SVGAGI (reference sequence). The CDR3 is 16 residues long. Trimming took 5 bases from V and 8 from J, leaving 21 bases between them. CDR3 protein: CASSPGTAVLDEKLFF. CDR3 sequence (DNA): TGTGCCAGCAGTCCGGGGACCGCCGTGTTGGACGAAAAACTGTTTTTT.

The chain uses TRBV7-2 and TRBJ2-1; 8 nucleotides match TRBD2. CDR3 length: 15 residues. Germline V gives CDR1 SGHTA, CDR2 FQGNSA. V lost 5 bases, J lost 8 bases, and 11 bases stayed unmatched. The CDR3 here is CASSLQRLAMDEQFF. The CDR3 nucleotides read TGTGCCAGCAGCCTACAGCGACTAGCGATGGATGAGCAGTTCTTC.

V gene TRBV5-1 combines with J gene TRBJ2-1; TRBD2 is a possible D gene (6 bases). Trimming removed 3 bases at V and 7 bases at J, with 17 bases between. Germline loops: CDR1 SGHRS, CDR2 YFSETQ. The CDR3 runs to 15 residues. The CDR3: CASSSRDVPANEQFF. CDR3 nucleotide sequence: TGCGCCAGCAGCTCGCGGGATGTTCCCGCTAATGAGCAGTTCTTC.

V gene TRBV10-1 combines with J gene TRBJ1-5; weak D call: TRBD1 (5 bases). Per germline, CDR1 WNHNN and CDR2 SYGVQD (reference sequence). CDR3 length equals 12 residues. Trimming took 8 bases from V and 11 from J, leaving 16 bases between them. Here the CDR3 reads CASPDIGPAQHF. DNA of the CDR3: TGCGCCAGCCCGGACATTGGTCCAGCCCAGCATTTT.

This rearrangement joins TRBV5-5 to TRBJ1-3; no firm D call. The CDR3 consists of 14 residues. Germline assignment: CDR1 SGHKS and CDR2 YYEKEE (reference sequence). With 0 bases removed from V and 0 bases from J, the gap between germline ends came to 4 bases. The CDR3 sequence: CASSLVNSGNTIYF. Written as DNA, the CDR3 is TGTGCCAGCAGCTTGGTAAACTCTGGAAACACCATATATTTT.

This clone has a single count. This chain links TRBV6-6 with TRBJ1-3, with 7 bases that match TRBD1. V shed 3 bases and J 3 bases; nucleotides not matched to a gene: 5. Germline loops: CDR1 MNHNY, CDR2 SVGAGI (reference sequence). There are 15 residues in the CDR3. As DNA, the CDR3 is TGTGCCAGCAGTTATACAGGGACAGATGGAAACACCATATATTTT. Translation: CASSYTGTDGNTIYF.

CDR3 DNA: TGCGCCAGCAGCTCGGGGGGTGTTGCTGGGGCCAACGTCCTGACTTTC. Encoded protein: CASSSGGVAGANVLTF. J is TRBJ2-6 and V is TRBV5-1, with TRBD2 matching 7 bases. CDR3 size: 16 residues. Trimming cost V 3 bases and J 2 bases; bases outside gene matches: 5. The V gene's germline CDR1 is SGHRS and CDR2 YFSETQ.

J is TRBJ2-1 and V is TRBV14, with 11 nucleotides matching TRBD2. Losses at the gene ends were 2 bases for V and 2 bases for J; bases not matched to a gene: 5. The CDR3 sequence is 17 residues long. Germline lookup yields CDR1 SGHDN and CDR2 FVKESK. CDR3: CASSQRLAGGTYNEQFF. The CDR3 coding sequence is TGTGCCAGCAGCCAACGGCTAGCGGGAGGTACCTACAATGAGCAGTTCTTC.

The chain has TRBV5-6 and TRBJ2-5, with D perhaps matching TRBD1 or TRBD2 (5 bases each). CDR1 SGHDT and CDR2 YYEEEE come from the germline V gene. Trimming removed 4 bases from V and 1 base from J, with 14 bases in between. CDR3 length equals 15 residues. CDR3 region: CASSPGPGVQETQYF. DNA of the CDR3: TGTGCCAGCAGCCCGGGACCGGGCGTCCAAGAGACCCAGTACTTC.

The chain combines TRBV25-1 with TRBJ1-3; tentative D call: TRBD1 (6 bases). Looked up from germline, CDR1 is MGHDK and CDR2 is SYGVNS. This CDR3 contains 14 residues. The germline V and J ends were trimmed by 5 bases and 4 bases, with 12 bases remaining between them. In nucleotides, the CDR3 is TGTGCCAGCAGTAAGGACAGCAGGGGAAACACCATATATTTT. Amino acid sequence: CASSKDSRGNTIYF.

The chain has TRBV5-1 and TRBJ2-1; either TRBD1 or TRBD2 may fit D (6 bases each). The CDR3 loop spans 16 amino acids. Trimming cost V 4 bases and J 5 bases, with 19 bases left between them. Germline V lookup: CDR1 SGHRS, CDR2 YFSETQ. CDR3 region: CASSQGSAGIHNEQFF. As DNA, the CDR3 is TGCGCCAGCAGCCAGGGGTCCGCGGGGATACACAATGAGCAGTTCTTC.

The rearrangement uses TRBV7-2 and TRBJ2-1, with 11 bases matching TRBD2. The CDR3 extends over 16 amino acids. Looked up from germline, CDR1 is SGHTA and CDR2 is FQGNSA. Trimming cost V 2 bases and J 10 bases; bases outside gene matches: 10. The CDR3, as DNA: TGTGCCAGCAGCTTAATCGAGGGACTAGCGGCCAGGGAGCAGTTCTTC. This encodes CASSLIEGLAAREQFF.

This chain joins TRBV4-1 and TRBJ1-2; perhaps TRBD1 as D (6 bases). With 0 bases removed from V and 0 bases from J, the gap between germline ends came to 14 bases. This CDR3 spans 17 amino acids. Per the germline V gene, CDR1 is MGHRA and CDR2 is YSYEKL. DNA for the CDR3: TGCGCCAGCAGCCAAGAAGTTAGGACAGCCGCTAACTATGGCTACACCTTC. It yields the protein CASSQEVRTAANYGYTF.

J is TRBJ1-5 and V is TRBV27; D perhaps matches TRBD1 (5 bases). Germline V gene sequence: CDR1 MNHEY, CDR2 SMNVEV (reference sequence). This CDR3 region has 13 residues. V was shortened by 3 bases and J by 6 bases, with 9 bases between the two germline ends. CDR3 sequence (DNA): TGTGCCAGCAGTTTTGAAGGGGTTCAGCCCCAGCATTTT. Amino acid sequence: CASSFEGVQPQHF.